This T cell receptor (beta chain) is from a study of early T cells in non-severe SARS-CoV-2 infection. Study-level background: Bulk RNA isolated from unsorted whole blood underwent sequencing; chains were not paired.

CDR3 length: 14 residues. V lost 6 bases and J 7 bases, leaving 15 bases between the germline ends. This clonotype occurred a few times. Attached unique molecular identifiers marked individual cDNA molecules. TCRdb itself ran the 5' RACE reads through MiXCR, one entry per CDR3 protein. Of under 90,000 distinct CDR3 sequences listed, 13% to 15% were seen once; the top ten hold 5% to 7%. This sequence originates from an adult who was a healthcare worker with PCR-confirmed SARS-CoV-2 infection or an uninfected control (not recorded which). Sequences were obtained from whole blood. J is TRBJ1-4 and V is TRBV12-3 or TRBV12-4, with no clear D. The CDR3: CASRRSREAEKLFF. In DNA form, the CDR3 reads TGTGCCAGCAGACGCTCCCGGGAGGCTGAAAAACTGTTTTTT.